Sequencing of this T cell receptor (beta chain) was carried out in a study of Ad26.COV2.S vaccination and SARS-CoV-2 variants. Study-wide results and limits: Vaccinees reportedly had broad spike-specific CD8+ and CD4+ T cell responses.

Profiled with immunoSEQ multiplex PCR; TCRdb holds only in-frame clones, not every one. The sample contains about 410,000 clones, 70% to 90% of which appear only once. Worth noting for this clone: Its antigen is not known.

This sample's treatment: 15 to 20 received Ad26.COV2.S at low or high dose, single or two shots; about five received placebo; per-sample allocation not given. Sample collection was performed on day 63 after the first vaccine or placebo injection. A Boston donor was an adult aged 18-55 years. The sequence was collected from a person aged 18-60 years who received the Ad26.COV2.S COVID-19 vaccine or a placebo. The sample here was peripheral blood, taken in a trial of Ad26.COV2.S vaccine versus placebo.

In nucleotides, the CDR3 is TGTGCCAGCAGCGGAGCGGGGAATGAGCAGTTCTTC. Translating it yields CASSGAGNEQFF. The gene calls are TRBV7-2 and TRBJ2-1, with 7 bases aligning to TRBD2. The CDR3 is 12 amino acids. CDR1 is SGHTA, CDR2 FQGNSA, per germline. The junction had 2 bases not matched to a gene; V was cut back by 5 bases and J by 7 bases.